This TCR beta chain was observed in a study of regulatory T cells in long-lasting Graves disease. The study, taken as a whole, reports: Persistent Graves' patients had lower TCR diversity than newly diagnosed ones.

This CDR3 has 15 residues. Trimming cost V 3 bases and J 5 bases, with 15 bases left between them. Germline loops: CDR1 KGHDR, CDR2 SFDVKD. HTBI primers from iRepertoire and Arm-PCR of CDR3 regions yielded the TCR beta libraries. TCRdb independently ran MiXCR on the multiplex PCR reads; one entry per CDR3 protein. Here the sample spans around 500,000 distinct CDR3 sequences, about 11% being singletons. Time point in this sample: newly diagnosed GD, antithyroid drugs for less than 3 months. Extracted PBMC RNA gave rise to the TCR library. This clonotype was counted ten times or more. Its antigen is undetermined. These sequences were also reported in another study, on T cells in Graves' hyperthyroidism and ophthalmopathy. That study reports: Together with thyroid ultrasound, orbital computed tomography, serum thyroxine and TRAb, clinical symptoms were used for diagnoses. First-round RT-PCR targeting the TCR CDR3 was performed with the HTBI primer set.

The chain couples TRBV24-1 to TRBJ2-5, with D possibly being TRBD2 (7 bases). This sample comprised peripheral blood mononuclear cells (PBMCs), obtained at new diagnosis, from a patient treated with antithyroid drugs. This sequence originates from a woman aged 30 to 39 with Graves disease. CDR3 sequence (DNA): TGTGCCACCAGTGATCCGCGGGGGCATGGGGAGACCCAGTACTTC. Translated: CATSDPRGHGETQYF.